The 25 T cell receptor beta chains in this list originate from one sample, sequenced in a study of blood T cell repertoires in COVID-19. Sequenced by immunoSEQ multiplex PCR; TCRdb stores in-frame clones only, minus some. The data hold more than 60,000 clones, with 84% observed a single time. Sequences were obtained from peripheral blood. The receptors shown here come from a man aged 50 to 59 with COVID-19, enrolled during active disease.

The chain combines TRBV5-8 with TRBJ2-5; D call uncertain. CDR1 is SGHTS, CDR2 YDEGEE, per germline. V dropped 4 bases and J dropped 5 bases, with 15 bases sitting between them. The CDR3 totals 14 residues. In DNA form, the CDR3 reads TGTGCCAGCAGCCGTCCGGTCGATCGCGAGACCCAGTACTTC. Translated, it gives CASSRPVDRETQYF.

This clone was recorded once. J is TRBJ2-1 and V is TRBV30, with 7 nucleotides matching TRBD2. CDR1 and CDR2 (germline): GTSNPN, SVGIG (reference sequence). CDR3 length equals 15 residues. V shed 2 bases and J 0 bases; nucleotides not matched to a gene: 4. This CDR3 is CAWSMRGSSYNEQFF. The CDR3, as DNA: TGTGCCTGGAGTATGCGGGGGAGCTCCTACAATGAGCAGTTCTTC.

The rearrangement joins TRBV30 to TRBJ2-3; no definite D call. This CDR3 is built from 14 residues. Germline CDR1 GTSNPN, CDR2 SVGIG (reference sequence). V was shortened by 5 bases and J by 3 bases, with 15 bases between the two germline ends. This chain's CDR3 is CAWGPGSRTDTQYF. The CDR3 nucleotides are TGTGCCTGGGGGCCCGGGTCTAGGACAGATACGCAGTATTTT.

The chain's CDR3 is CASSITFGQGAYEQYF. CDR3 coding DNA: TGTGCCAGCTCAATCACCTTCGGACAGGGAGCCTACGAGCAGTACTTC. The chain is built from TRBV5-8 and TRBJ2-7; 8 nucleotides agree with TRBD1. The CDR3 length is 16 residues. V lost 7 bases to trimming and J lost 2 bases; unmatched junction nucleotides: 14. The germline V gene encodes CDR1 SGHTS and CDR2 YDEGEE.

The genes are TRBV9 and TRBJ1-6, with D maybe TRBD1 (5 bases). This CDR3 spans 16 amino acids. Germline values: CDR1 SGDLS, CDR2 YYNGEE. The V end was cut by 0 bases, the J end by 12 bases, with 19 bases between. CDR3 DNA: TGTGCCAGCAGCGTAGAGGCCGGGGGAGAGGGAGAACCCCTCCACTTT. Its translation is CASSVEAGGEGEPLHF. Full variable domain (rest looked up from reference TRBV9 and TRBJ1-6): DSGVTQTPKHLITATGQRVTLRCSPRSGDLSVYWYQQSLDQGLQFLIQYYNGEERAKGNILERFSAQQFPDLHSELNLSSLELGDSALYFCASSVEAGGEGEPLHFGNGTRLTVT.

Judged by abundance, this clone is medium-sized. The chain combines TRBV4-3 with TRBJ2-4; possible D gene TRBD2, 5 bases. The CDR3 length is 14 residues. The germline V and J ends were trimmed by 0 bases and 7 bases, with 10 bases remaining between them. Germline V gives CDR1 LGHNA, CDR2 YSLEER. The CDR3 is CASSQEYGVNIQYF. CDR3 sequence (DNA): TGCGCCAGCAGCCAAGAATACGGGGTTAACATTCAGTACTTC.

The chain combines TRBV10-3 with TRBJ2-7, with 10 positions matching TRBD2. The CDR3 has 15 residues. Trimming at V came to 0 bases and at J to 4 bases, leaving 3 bases not matched to a gene. Germline lookup yields CDR1 ENHRY and CDR2 SYGVKD. In nucleotides, the CDR3 is TGTGCCATCAGTGAGTCGTCGACTAGCGGGTACGAGCAGTACTTC. This translates into CAISESSTSGYEQYF.

The chain joins TRBV5-1 to TRBJ1-4; D not certain. Between the trimmed V and J ends, which lost 5 bases and 8 bases, there was a span of 16 bases. The CDR3 has 14 residues. Germline V gene lookup returns CDR1 SGHRS and CDR2 YFSETQ. CDR3 DNA: TGCGCCAGCAGGATCGGGAGCCTCGACGAAAAACTGTTTTTT. This sequence encodes CASRIGSLDEKLFF.

The chain joins TRBV12-5 to TRBJ2-5, with D possibly TRBD1 on 6 matching bases. The V gene lost 6 bases and the J gene lost 2 bases, with 16 bases spanning the gap. Germline CDR1 reads LGHNT; CDR2 reads FRNRAP. This CDR3 is 15 amino acids long. The CDR3 protein is CASGSLWTAQETQYF. Written as DNA, the CDR3 is TGTGCTAGTGGGAGTCTTTGGACAGCACAAGAGACCCAGTACTTC.

This sequence joins TRBV29-1 and TRBJ2-3; possibly TRBD2 for D (7 bases). There are 14 residues in the CDR3. Between the trimmed V and J ends, which lost 1 base and 6 bases, there was a span of 14 bases. Germline CDR1 reads SQVTM; CDR2 reads ANQGSEA. The CDR3 bases are TGCAGCGTTGAAGTTCGGGGGGCTGGCGATACGCAGTATTTT. As protein: CSVEVRGAGDTQYF.

The V and J genes are TRBV7-9 and TRBJ2-1; the D is unclear. The CDR3 consists of 12 residues. The germline V and J ends were trimmed by 11 bases and 6 bases, with 14 bases remaining between them. CDR1 SEHNR and CDR2 FQNEAQ come from the germline V gene (reference sequence). As DNA, the CDR3 is TGTGCCTCTGCGGCGAGCGTCAATGAGCAGTTCTTC. This codes for CASAASVNEQFF.

V and J are TRBV5-4 and TRBJ1-2; 7 nucleotides line up with TRBD1. Trimming cost V 3 bases and J 4 bases; bases outside gene matches: 6. The CDR3 is 14 amino acids. The germline CDR1 and CDR2 sequences are SGHNT and YYREEE (reference sequence). CDR3 coding DNA: TGTGCCAGCAGCTCCGGGGGACAGAGCTATGGCTACACCTTC. Its translation: CASSSGGQSYGYTF.

V and J are TRBV9 and TRBJ1-6; D gene uncertain. Germline V gene lookup returns CDR1 SGDLS and CDR2 YYNGEE. Trimming removed 6 bases from V and 5 bases from J, with 6 bases in between. CDR3 length: 12 residues. The CDR3, as DNA: TGTGCCAGCAACAGAGATAATTCACCCCTCCACTTT. Translating gives CASNRDNSPLHF.

The CDR3 sequence is CASSGQVLTGELFF. CDR3 nucleotides: TGTGCCAGTAGCGGACAGGTCCTGACCGGGGAGCTGTTTTTT. The chain links TRBV19 to TRBJ2-2, with 7 bases identical to TRBD1. CDR1 is LNHDA, CDR2 SQIVND, per germline (reference sequence). Trimming removed 6 bases from V and 5 bases from J; junction bases left unmatched: 6. The CDR3 has 14 amino acids.

J is TRBJ1-4 and V is TRBV5-8; 8 bases agree with TRBD1. The CDR3 extends over 15 amino acids. V trimming: 4 bases; J trimming: 3 bases; junction bases outside the gene matches: 5. In germline, CDR1 is SGHTS, CDR2 YDEGEE. The CDR3: CASSAYRGANEKLFF. The CDR3 nucleotides read TGTGCCAGCAGCGCCTACAGGGGGGCTAATGAAAAACTGTTTTTT.

The chain employs TRBV2 and TRBJ2-3; 8 nucleotides align to TRBD2. In germline, CDR1 is SNHLY, CDR2 FYNNEI. The trim removed 3 bases at V and 2 bases at J, leaving 4 bases unmatched. The CDR3 extends over 15 amino acids. CDR3 sequence reads: CASSDARGATDTQYF. The CDR3 DNA sequence: TGTGCCAGCAGTGACGCGCGGGGGGCCACAGATACGCAGTATTTT.

This chain links TRBV6-2 or TRBV6-3 with TRBJ1-6; no clear D. Deletions cut 0 bases from V and 4 bases from J, with 13 bases between. The CDR3 consists of 17 residues. Germline V gene data show CDR1 as MNHEY and CDR2 as SVGEGT. CDR3 nucleotide sequence: TGTGCCAGCAGTTACTCACAAGGAGGACCGTATAATTCACCCCTCCACTTT. Its translation is CASSYSQGGPYNSPLHF.

The V gene is TRBV7-9, the J gene TRBJ2-7; TRBD1 matches at 9 bases. The CDR3 has 14 amino acids. Germline lookup yields CDR1 SEHNR and CDR2 FQNEAQ (reference sequence). Germline trimming cut 8 bases from V and 4 bases from J; bases unmatched to any gene: 9. In nucleotides, the CDR3 is TGTGCCAGCCTCTCGGGACAGGGTCCTTACGAGCAGTACTTC. It specifies CASLSGQGPYEQYF.

The J gene is TRBJ2-3, the V gene TRBV14, with 7 bases lining up with TRBD1. The V and J ends lost 1 base and 9 bases, in that order; junction bases with no gene match: 7. This CDR3 region has 14 residues. Germline V gives CDR1 SGHDN, CDR2 FVKESK. CDR3 amino acids: CASSQVGGPGTQYF. CDR3 in DNA: TGTGCCAGCAGCCAAGTAGGGGGCCCCGGAACGCAGTATTTT.

The chain links TRBV6-5 to TRBJ1-5, with 7 nucleotides matching TRBD1. Germline CDR1 is MNHEY and CDR2 is SVGAGI. Trimming removed 7 bases from V and 4 bases from J; junction bases left unmatched: 7. The CDR3 has 14 amino acids. The CDR3 spells CASIGGTANQPQHF. As DNA, the CDR3 is TGTGCCAGCATTGGGGGGACAGCAAATCAGCCCCAGCATTTT.

This clone was seen a few times. The rearrangement uses TRBV15 and TRBJ1-1, with 10 bases that match TRBD1. The CDR3 loop spans 18 amino acids. Germline loops: CDR1 LNHNV, CDR2 YYDKDF (reference sequence). V lost 5 bases, J lost 3 bases, and 15 bases stayed unmatched. The CDR3 region is CATSDYRLGQGSDTEAFF. The CDR3 DNA follows: TGTGCCACCAGCGACTATCGCCTGGGACAGGGGTCGGACACTGAAGCTTTCTTT.

The rearrangement links TRBV5-6 to TRBJ2-7, with no clear D. V shed 5 bases and J shed 0 bases, with 6 bases lying between them. This CDR3 is built from 12 residues. Germline V lookup: CDR1 SGHDT, CDR2 YYEEEE. The CDR3 protein is CASSSSSYEQYF. DNA for the CDR3: TGTGCCAGCAGTTCTAGCTCCTACGAGCAGTACTTC.

In DNA, the CDR3 is TGCGCCAGCAGCTCTGGGGGGACTAGTCAGGGGAGGGAGCAGTACTTC. Translation gives CASSSGGTSQGREQYF. This chain connects TRBV5-1 to TRBJ2-7, with TRBD2 identical over 8 bases. CDR1 SGHRS and CDR2 YFSETQ come from the germline V gene. The ends lost 3 bases at V and 7 bases at J; junction bases unmatched: 15. The CDR3 covers 16 residues.

This clone was detected once. V usage is TRBV19 and J usage is TRBJ1-4; unclear D gene. Germline CDR1 is LNHDA and CDR2 is SQIVND (reference sequence). Trimming pared 8 bases from V and 8 bases from J, leaving 15 bases between. The CDR3 covers 13 residues. CDR3 region: CASARNLGEKLFF. CDR3 sequence (DNA): TGTGCCAGTGCTAGAAACCTAGGAGAAAAACTGTTTTTT.

The chain has TRBV3-1 (or the pseudogene TRBV3-2) and TRBJ2-3; 8 bases line up with TRBD1. The CDR3 covers 14 residues. With 5 bases clipped from V and 11 bases from J, the junction kept 12 bases outside the gene matches. The V gene's germline CDR1 is LGHDT and CDR2 YNNKEL (reference sequence). CDR3 loop: CASSFTGQGLMQYF. In DNA form, the CDR3 reads TGTGCCAGCAGCTTCACCGGACAGGGCTTGATGCAGTATTTT.